Described below is a single T cell receptor beta chain sequence and its context. No antigen is known for it. V dropped 6 bases and J dropped 4 bases, with 10 bases sitting between them. The CDR3 has 13 residues. The germline V gene encodes CDR1 MNHNS and CDR2 SASEGT. This sample was included in a study of lymphopenia after photon versus proton radiotherapy. General study points: Post-nadir diversity loss with photons came from oligoclonal expansion, particularly CD8+ Temra cells. Under photons, naive T cells and diversity fell while effector/memory populations rose.

Produced via immunoSEQ multiplex PCR; TCRdb's table is partial and in-frame only. Of tens of thousands of clones listed, around nine tenths are singletons. The sequencing here drew on peripheral blood, taken from a patient treated with photon-based radiotherapy. The rearrangement uses TRBV6-1 and TRBJ1-5; D call uncertain. The receptor was isolated from a man aged 60 to 69 with cholangiocarcinoma. This CDR3 is CASSGEINQPQHF. CDR3 coding DNA: TGTGCCAGCAGCGGGGAGATTAATCAGCCCCAGCATTTT.